Reported below is one T cell receptor (beta chain). Its specificity is not known. This sample was taken from a study of T cell responses to AZD1222 COVID-19 vaccine. Points from the study as a whole: The study sampled repertoires only after the peak T cell response. At baseline, just a handful of AZD1222 recipients tested seropositive. Females outnumbered males among donors, who were mostly white British; clonal diversity was possibly underestimated.

The V gene lost 2 bases and the J gene lost 4 bases, with 14 bases spanning the gap. Germline-derived CDR1 and CDR2 are GTSNPN and SVGIG (reference sequence). This CDR3 is 14 amino acids long. Generated by immunoSEQ multiplex PCR, the TCRdb table keeps only in-frame clones and is missing some. The sample includes approximately 110,000 clones, about 91% seen only once; the top ten take roughly 45%. Sequencing was performed on peripheral blood, taken 28 days after the second AZD1222 dose. This sequence was found in an adult who received the AZD1222 COVID-19 vaccine. The gene calls are TRBV30 and TRBJ1-2, with TRBD1 as a possible D gene (5 bases). The CDR3 DNA is TGTGCCTGGAGTATTCCCAGGGTTGGCTATGGCTACACCTTC. Translation gives CAWSIPRVGYGYTF.